The T cell receptor (beta chain) described here comes from a study of cytomegalovirus exposure and HLA in healthy donors (TCRdb year 2017). As for the study more broadly: In an earlier analysis of fewer than 750 of the donors, roughly 300 Gb of sequence data and 90 million to 120 million unique TCR beta sequences from about 190 million T cells were reported. Roughly 300 gigabases of sequencing data and tens of millions of unique TCR sequences were included in an early release covering about 620 HLA-typed donors. The genetic ancestry cluster associated with self-reported Caucasian donors included around 76% of the approximately 410 genotyped donors. The aim of the study was to test whether cataloging public T cell receptors could identify signatures of past pathogen exposure. The study used immunosequencing to profile the T cell repertoires of about 670 subjects and linked those repertoires to cytomegalovirus serostatus. Along with the roughly 610-subject first cohort, a separate validation cohort of about 110 different subjects was used. High-throughput TCR immunosequencing, statistical association of individual TCRs with disease status, and machine learning were combined to predict cytomegalovirus infection status. A later analysis re-examined previously published TCR beta repertoires from roughly 720 donors and added high-resolution HLA genotyping to investigate patterns of TCR occurrence. Rather than using new phenotypic data, the later analysis identified candidate immune exposures from TCR beta sequences and from how often those sequences occurred across donors. To decide whether each TCR beta V gene segment behaved as functional or pseudogenic, an earlier analysis of some 600 of the donors relied on high-throughput TCR beta sequencing. Donor age, sex, ethnicity and CMV serostatus were compiled together with the repertoire data. In a later genetic analysis, genome-wide SNP genotypes for about 65% of the roughly 670 donors were used, and that subset was treated as a discovery cohort. All discovery cohort repertoires had been generated on a single sequencing platform. HLA typing covered class I and class II loci at four-digit resolution. Typing coverage varied by locus: roughly 629-640 donors for A, B, C, DRB1 and DQB1; around 560 for DQA1; some 610 for DPA1; about 450 for DPB1. Because of strong linkage in the cohort, four to six DR-DQ haplotypes were treated as single units for association and clustering. On average, 235,054 unique TCR beta nucleotide sequences were sequenced per donor among roughly 430 genotyped donors of the cohort, with about 17% of those sequences being non-productive. Results the study describes overall, beyond this receptor: In both the original and validation cohorts, the classifier was reported to diagnose cytomegalovirus status with high specificity and sensitivity. Roughly uniform sequencing depth across donors was assumed in presence/absence analyses, although this assumption may not hold. In a later analysis, several top co-occurrence clusters were reported to appear linked to parvovirus B19, influenza, CMV and Epstein-Barr virus. In a later analysis, HLA-associated TCR beta chains were found to be more clonally expanded and to have lower generation probabilities than equally common non-associated chains. In a later genetic analysis, a missense DCLRE1C variant was associated with V-gene and J-gene trimming of TCR beta chains, and the association was replicated in an independent cohort. A group of highly shared sequence variants was considered likely to be a technical artifact of the sequencing pipeline. A later analysis found that most CMV-associated TCR beta chains appeared HLA-restricted, with HLA associations seemingly driven largely by CMV exposure. The 87-base-pair reads could not distinguish some IMGT-functional V segments, including TRBV6-2 and TRBV6-3, so those segments were excluded. In a later analysis, the rate of TCR association differed among HLA loci, with DRB1 alleles having the most associated TCRs and HLA-C alleles having the fewest. In vitro tests confirmed that a few of the cytomegalovirus-associated TCR beta chains recognize cytomegalovirus antigens. Because counts were too low, roughly 18 rarely observed V segments, including chromosome 9 orphons, were left out of the earlier analysis of 500 to 750 of the donors. The study gave a list of under 200 TCR beta chains associated with cytomegalovirus. Most TCR sequences were seen in very few donors, while some public TCRs were found in many individuals. The authors suggested that the approach could potentially be generalized to other disease states and immunological phenotypes. Because HLA typing was unavailable for some donors at each locus, only the typed subset was used in association tests. A later genetic analysis reported fewer N-insertions in productive TCRs among donors in an Asian-associated ancestry cluster than the roughly 650-donor mean. Specific HLA alleles were associated with roughly 16,000 TCR beta sequences at a false discovery rate of 0.05 in a later analysis. This cohort had only TCR beta chains sequenced, and the lack of alpha or paired-chain data limited which features could be detected. Strong co-occurrence of HLA alleles, especially DR and DQ, made assigning TCR associations to individual alleles difficult. Linkage disequilibrium might explain the correlated functional status among segregating V segments, but an unknown experimental factor could not be excluded. CMV serostatus was the only immune exposure information available for the cohort. A further reported finding was that TCR beta sequences accurately predicted the HLA-A and HLA-B alleles for most subjects in the first cohort. An earlier analysis of several hundred of the donors showed that most TCR beta V segments appeared in productive rearrangements either about 87% or about 30% of the time, which broadly matched IMGT annotations.

The cohort consisted of 650 to 850 healthy bone marrow donors. Cohort members were all nominally healthy when sampled, although unrecorded immune exposures were likely present. The donor tested CMV seronegative, placing the donor among the 350 or so seronegative members of the cohort. A peripheral blood sample was provided by each donor, and peripheral blood mononuclear cells were used for TCR beta sequencing. The Qiagen DNeasy Blood Extraction Kit was used to extract genomic DNA from the blood cell samples. CDR1 is given as KGHSH and CDR2 as LQKENI, both from the germline V gene. The CDR3 starts with the cysteine, ends with the phenylalanine, and has 14 residues. Of all the DNA, just the CDR3 is kept, 42 bases in frame from base 1. Trimming costs V 1 base and J 4 bases, and their ends lie 10 bases apart. Library preparation was by the immunoSEQ multiplex PCR assay. For the multiplex PCR, a mixture combining 60 forward primers for TCR Vbeta segments and 13 reverse primers for TCR Jbeta segments was used. A multiplex PCR assay on genomic DNA amplified the CDR3 region of rearranged TCR beta genes. Amplified TCR beta libraries were sequenced as 87-base-pair reads on the Illumina HiSeq System. On the study's bioinformatics: Across the 670 or so repertoires, a later analysis counted roughly 84 million unique TCR beta chains, about 10 million of which were shared by at least two donors. Raw reads were error-corrected and collapsed into unique sequences by a nearest-neighbor algorithm in which closely related sequences were merged to remove PCR and sequencing errors. V, D and J gene segments were assigned by aligning CDR3 sequences to IMGT reference sequences. For a sequence to be retained, at least a six-nucleotide match to both a V gene segment and a J gene segment was required. A rearrangement was called productive if the CDR3 had no stop codons and remained in frame with V and J, and every other rearrangement was called non-productive. CDR3 was defined by IMGT convention, running from the second conserved V-encoded cysteine to the conserved J-encoded phenylalanine. In an earlier analysis of 500 to 650 of the donors, sequences lacking an unambiguous match to a single V gene segment were excluded. In an earlier analysis of roughly 600 of the donors, a V segment was called functional when productive rearrangements were above 56.7%, and segregating when the standard deviation between donors exceeded 5%. A statistical classification framework was built to diagnose cytomegalovirus status from the catalog of TCR beta chain sequences. A later analysis assigned V and J genes by comparing TCR nucleotide sequences with IMGT/GENE-DB human TR gene sequences. The TCRdist pipeline was used in a later analysis to assign CDR3 sequences and most-parsimonious VDJ recombination scenarios. In a later analysis, each TCR beta chain was defined by its CDR3 amino acid sequence together with its V-gene family, and reads without a unique V-gene family were excluded. In a later analysis, several hundred highly shared, low-generation-probability nucleotide sequences were removed to address suspected cross-contamination and a sequencing artifact. A later analysis calculated a clonal expansion index for each public chain from normalized within-repertoire ranks of inferred template counts. In a later analysis, generation probabilities were computed using a VDJ recombination model fitted to out-of-frame rearrangements, and the results were checked against IGoR. In a later analysis, TCR-TCR, TCR-HLA and TCR-CMV co-occurrence was scored with hypergeometric tests, and a repertoire-size bias correction was applied to TCR pairs. A later analysis estimated false discovery rates by permuting HLA or CMV assignments 20 times. In a later analysis, co-occurring TCRs were grouped using DBSCAN, and TCRdist sequence similarity was added for clustering within HLA-allele-positive subsets. For co-occurrence clustering, repertoires with fewer than 30,000 or more than 120,000 public chains were excluded, along with about five repertoires with anomalous nucleotide sharing. In TCRdb, the immuneACCESS table is reduced to in-frame sequences with V and J assigned. These tables do not hold every clone; where another copy was compared, an unresolved V gene accounts for under half, and the others remain unexplained. The D gene and trimming were derived from the DNA, and the V and J assignments and clone size from that table. The sample records roughly 200,000 clones, less than 80% of which are singletons. Around 0.69% of the sample belongs to the ten largest clones.

Note on this clone: No cognate antigen has been identified for it. Base qualities were left out, and no much larger clone turns up one base away.

The sequence was obtained from a woman aged 40 to 55 in good health and CMV-seronegative. What was sequenced was PBMCs. The rearranged chain carries TRBV18 and TRBJ1-2; no D segment can be confidently identified. The CDR3 has the sequence CASSPQQAGYGYTF. DNA sequence: TGTGCCAGCTCACCACAGCAGGCGGGCTATGGCTACACCTTC.